The entry that follows covers one T cell receptor beta chain sequence. These data come from a study of control samples from healthy donors and cancer patients. The ends were cut back, 1 base at V and 5 bases at J, with 12 bases in the middle. The CDR3 covers 14 residues. From germline, CDR1 is SGDLS and CDR2 YYNGEE. Here immunoSEQ multiplex PCR was the method, and the copy in TCRdb shows in-frame clones only, minus some. Of 150,000 or so clones in the sample, just under 95% were seen once. The rearrangement joins TRBV9 to TRBJ1-2; unclear D gene. What was sequenced was blood. This clonotype originated in a man between 18 and 35 years old in good health. The CDR3 here is CASSVTGSSYGYTF. DNA for the CDR3: TGTGCCAGCAGCGTAACGGGGAGCTCATATGGCTACACCTTC.